These T cell receptor beta chains were read from a single sample in a study of CD8+ T cells in alopecia areata. The repertoire was sequenced with immunoSEQ multiplex PCR; TCRdb's copy has only in-frame clones and lacks some. The sample carries more than 95,000 clones, about three fifths recorded once. Sequenced material: CD8+ T cells sorted from blood, taken at week 4, from a patient treated with tofacitinib. Source of these receptors: a human donor with alopecia areata. Each CDR3 is given with its conserved first and last residue. Each record gives: clone size, J gene, V gene, D gene, CDR3 protein, CDR3 DNA. A D gene is named only where the DNA matches it firmly. Some rows have no size entry. The others give once, few or many, or a class for an expanded clone.

-	TRBJ2-1	TRBV20-1	-	CSARILNEQFF	TGCAGTGCTAGAATCCTCAATGAGCAGTTCTTC
-	TRBJ2-1	TRBV7-2	-	CASRAYNEQFF	TGTGCCAGCAGGGCCTACAATGAGCAGTTCTTC
few	TRBJ2-2	TRBV29-1	-	CSVEEGLVDTGELFF	TGCAGCGTTGAAGAGGGGCTAGTTGACACCGGGGAGCTGTTTTTT
-	TRBJ2-1	TRBV30	TRBD2	CAWRSWGGEEQFF	TGTGCCTGGAGGTCTTGGGGGGGAGAAGAGCAGTTCTTC
-	TRBJ1-1	TRBV27	-	CASSLSPGLNTEAFF	TGTGCCAGCAGTTTATCCCCTGGTTTGAACACTGAAGCTTTCTTT
once	TRBJ1-2	TRBV11-2	TRBD1	CASSSSSTGRGYTF	TGTGCCAGCAGCTCCTCCTCGACAGGGAGAGGCTACACCTTC
-	TRBJ2-5	TRBV30	-	CAWSVTGGLETQYF	TGTGCCTGGAGTGTAACTGGAGGATTGGAGACCCAGTACTTC
-	TRBJ2-7	TRBV4-3	TRBD2	CASSQEGGGSLYEQYF	TGCGCCAGCAGCCAAGAGGGCGGGGGGAGCCTCTACGAGCAGTACTTC
-	TRBJ1-2	TRBV19	TRBD1	CASSDRGGGYTF	TGTGCCAGTAGTGACAGGGGAGGCGGCTACACCTTC
few	TRBJ2-5	TRBV6-6	-	CASSPNGAEETQYF	TGTGCCAGCAGCCCCAACGGGGCCGAAGAGACCCAGTACTTC
-	TRBJ2-7	TRBV5-1	TRBD1	CASSAGDRGFEQYF	TGCGCCAGCAGCGCCGGGGACAGGGGGTTTGAGCAGTACTTC
-	TRBJ2-7	TRBV7-7	-	CASSYSGYEQYF	TGTGCCAGCAGCTATAGCGGCTACGAGCAGTACTTC
-	TRBJ2-7	TRBV30	TRBD1	CAWDKGGAEQYF	TGTGCCTGGGACAAAGGGGGCGCCGAGCAGTACTTC
-	TRBJ2-5	TRBV15	TRBD2	CATSRDPLRGGRETQYF	TGTGCCACCAGCAGAGATCCTTTACGCGGGGGGAGAGAGACCCAGTACTTC
-	TRBJ2-2	TRBV4-1	-	CASSQDNERTGELFF	TGCGCCAGCAGCCAAGATAATGAGAGGACCGGGGAGCTGTTTTTT
-	TRBJ1-2	TRBV29-1	-	CSALGNYGYTF	TGCAGCGCCCTCGGTAACTATGGCTACACCTTC
-	TRBJ1-1	TRBV29-1	-	CSVPGGQNTEAFF	TGCAGCGTTCCGGGGGGCCAGAACACTGAAGCTTTCTTT
few	TRBJ2-7	TRBV2	-	CATSGISYEQYF	TGTGCCACTTCCGGGATCTCCTACGAGCAGTACTTC
-	TRBJ1-5	TRBV27	TRBD1	CASRRGGPGGNQPQHF	TGTGCCAGCAGAAGGGGAGGGCCAGGGGGGAATCAGCCCCAGCATTTT
few	TRBJ2-1	TRBV30	-	CAWTFSGSYNEQFF	TGTGCCTGGACTTTTAGCGGATCCTACAATGAGCAGTTCTTC
few	TRBJ1-1	TRBV29-1	-	CSAGDTEAFF	TGCAGCGCCGGGGACACTGAAGCTTTCTTT
-	TRBJ1-2	TRBV28	-	CASSLGELAALYGYTF	TGTGCCAGCAGTTTGGGAGAATTAGCGGCTCTCTATGGCTACACCTTC
-	TRBJ2-5	TRBV25-1	-	CASSAQEETQYF	TGTGCCAGCAGTGCACAAGAAGAGACCCAGTACTTC
once	TRBJ2-7	TRBV5-1	-	CASSLGSSYEQYF	TGCGCCAGCAGCCTCGGCAGCTCCTACGAGCAGTACTTC
once	TRBJ2-7	TRBV5-1	-	CASSLAGGHEQYF	TGCGCCAGCAGCTTGGCCGGAGGCCACGAGCAGTACTTC
-	TRBJ2-7	TRBV30	-	CAWSGPNYEQYF	TGTGCCTGGAGTGGGCCTAACTACGAGCAGTACTTC
few	TRBJ2-2	TRBV7-6	-	CAIGESTGELFF	TGTGCGATAGGGGAATCGACCGGGGAGCTGTTTTTT
few	TRBJ2-3	TRBV7-9	-	CASSLAPGRGTDTQYF	TGTGCCAGCAGCTTAGCTCCGGGACGGGGCACAGATACGCAGTATTTT
-	TRBJ2-5	TRBV11-2	-	CASSPAQYF	TGTGCCAGCAGCCCTGCCCAGTACTTC
-	TRBJ2-2	TRBV5-1	TRBD1	CASSFNRGSGELFF	TGCGCCAGCAGCTTTAACAGGGGGTCCGGGGAGCTGTTTTTT
-	TRBJ2-7	TRBV25-1	-	CASSEKGGPYEQYF	TGTGCCAGCAGTGAAAAGGGGGGCCCCTACGAGCAGTACTTC
-	TRBJ1-1	TRBV7-6	-	CASSDATGNTEAFF	TGTGCCAGCAGCGATGCTACAGGGAACACTGAAGCTTTCTTT
-	TRBJ2-7	TRBV2	-	CASRVDISYEQYF	TGTGCCAGCAGGGTGGATATATCCTACGAGCAGTACTTC
-	TRBJ2-7	TRBV27	-	CASSLSPSYEQYF	TGTGCCAGCAGTTTATCCCCCTCCTACGAGCAGTACTTC
-	TRBJ2-1	TRBV6-5	TRBD1	CASSPSGTGNNEQFF	TGTGCCAGCAGTCCAAGCGGGACAGGGAACAATGAGCAGTTCTTC